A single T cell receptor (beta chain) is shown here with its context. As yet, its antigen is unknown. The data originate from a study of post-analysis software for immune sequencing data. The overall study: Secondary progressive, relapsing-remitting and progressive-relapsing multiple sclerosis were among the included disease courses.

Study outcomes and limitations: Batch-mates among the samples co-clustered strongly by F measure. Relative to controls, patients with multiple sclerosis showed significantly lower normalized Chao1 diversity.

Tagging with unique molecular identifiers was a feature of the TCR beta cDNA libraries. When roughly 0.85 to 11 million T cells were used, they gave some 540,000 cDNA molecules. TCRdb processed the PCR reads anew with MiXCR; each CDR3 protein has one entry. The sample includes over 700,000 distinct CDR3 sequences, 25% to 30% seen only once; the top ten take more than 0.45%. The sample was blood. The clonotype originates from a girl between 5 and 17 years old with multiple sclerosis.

The DNA for the CDR3 is TGCAGCTTCCAAGGGATCAGGACCGGGGAGCTGTTTTTT. It is translated as CSFQGIRTGELFF. The J gene is TRBJ2-2, the V gene TRBV29-1; D gene uncertain. Deletions cut 8 bases from V and 5 bases from J, with 15 bases between. This CDR3 has 13 amino acids. CDR1 is SQVTM, CDR2 ANQGSEA, per germline.